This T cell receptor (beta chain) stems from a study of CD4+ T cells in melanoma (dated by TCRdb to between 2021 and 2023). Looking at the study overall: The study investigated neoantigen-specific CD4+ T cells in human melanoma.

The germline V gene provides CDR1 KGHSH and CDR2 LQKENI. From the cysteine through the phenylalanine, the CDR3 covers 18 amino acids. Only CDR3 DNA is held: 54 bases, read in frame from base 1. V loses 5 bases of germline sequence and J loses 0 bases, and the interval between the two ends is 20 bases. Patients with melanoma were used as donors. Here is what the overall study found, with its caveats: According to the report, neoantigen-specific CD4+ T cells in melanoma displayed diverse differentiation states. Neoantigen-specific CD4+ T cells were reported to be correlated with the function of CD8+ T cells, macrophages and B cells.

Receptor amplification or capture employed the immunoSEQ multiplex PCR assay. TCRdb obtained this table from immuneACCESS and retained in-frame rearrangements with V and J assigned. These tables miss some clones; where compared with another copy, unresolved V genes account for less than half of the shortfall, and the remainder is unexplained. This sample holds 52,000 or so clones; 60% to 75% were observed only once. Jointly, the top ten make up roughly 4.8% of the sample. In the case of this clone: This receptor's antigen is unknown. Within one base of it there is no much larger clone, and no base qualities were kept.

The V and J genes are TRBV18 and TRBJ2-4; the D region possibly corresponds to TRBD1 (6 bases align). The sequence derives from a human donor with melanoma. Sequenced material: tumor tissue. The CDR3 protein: CASSTTKTGVLAKNIQYF. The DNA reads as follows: TGTGCCAGCTCAACAACGAAGACAGGAGTACTAGCCAAAAACATTCAGTACTTC.